A selection of T cell receptor beta chains follows, all from one sample in a study of blood T cell repertoires in COVID-19. Clones were read by immunoSEQ multiplex PCR, and TCRdb kept only the in-frame ones, dropping some. The sample consists of 43,000 or so clones, roughly 86% of them appearing once. Sequencing used peripheral blood. The receptors derive from a man in his 60s with active or convalescent COVID-19. Both conserved end residues are part of each CDR3. D genes are given only for firm matches. For some rows the clone size is stated as once, few or many, or as a class when expanded; others skip it.

abundance | j_gene | d_gene | v_gene | CDR3nt | CDR3aa
many | TRBJ1-5 | NA | TRBV29-1 | TGCAGCGTCCAAGCGGGGGGAAATCAGCCCCAGCATTTT | CSVQAGGNQPQHF
NA | TRBJ1-5 | NA | TRBV6-5 | TGTGCCGGAGGGCGGCATAGCAATCAGCCCCAGCATTTT | CAGGRHSNQPQHF
NA | TRBJ1-1 | NA | TRBV18 | TGTGCCAGCTCACCACCGGCAAGGGGGGGACTGAACACTGAAGCTTTCTTT | CASSPPARGGLNTEAFF
NA | TRBJ2-4 | NA | TRBV18 | TGTGCCAGCTCAAGTCCGGTGTCCCCACACATTCAGTACTTC | CASSSPVSPHIQYF
NA | TRBJ2-3 | TRBD1 | TRBV9 | TGTGCCAGCAGCGTTAACACAGGGGAGCCGCAGTATTTT | CASSVNTGEPQYF
NA | TRBJ2-7 | NA | TRBV5-5 | TGTGCCAGCAGCATCGGACAGACCTACGAGCAGTACTTC | CASSIGQTYEQYF
NA | TRBJ1-3 | NA | TRBV19 | TGTGCCAGTAGTTTGGACCTATGGCGGCGGGACACCATATATTTT | CASSLDLWRRDTIYF
NA | TRBJ2-5 | NA | TRBV18 | TGTGCCAGCTCACCATACGACATTCAAGAGACCCAGTACTTC | CASSPYDIQETQYF
NA | TRBJ2-7 | NA | TRBV6-1 | TGTGCCAGCAGTGAGCGGGCCTACGAGCAGTACTTC | CASSERAYEQYF
few | TRBJ1-1 | NA | TRBV7-2 | TGTGCCAGCAGCTCCATGGGGGGTCACACTGAAGCTTTCTTT | CASSSMGGHTEAFF
NA | TRBJ1-1 | TRBD1 | TRBV4-1 | TGCGCCAGCAGCCAACCGGGACAGGGGTCCACTGAAGCTTTCTTT | CASSQPGQGSTEAFF
NA | TRBJ1-4 | NA | TRBV7-9 | TGTGCCAGCAGCTTTTTCCTGACAGCTAATGAAAAACTGTTTTTT | CASSFFLTANEKLFF
NA | TRBJ2-1 | NA | TRBV6-5 | TGTGCCAGCAGCGTCTGGAGTGGACAATTGAATGAGCAGTTCTTC | CASSVWSGQLNEQFF
NA | TRBJ2-7 | TRBD1 | TRBV18 | TGTGCCAGCTCACCCGGGACAGGGTCCTTCATTGTGCAGTACTTC | CASSPGTGSFIVQYF
few | TRBJ2-2 | NA | TRBV28 | TGTGCCAGCAGTTTCCAGGCCGGGGAGCTGTTTTTT | CASSFQAGELFF
NA | TRBJ2-5 | TRBD2 | TRBV4-2 | TGTGCCAGCAGCCAAGGGGGACTAGCGGGGTTTGACGAGACCCAGTACTTC | CASSQGGLAGFDETQYF
NA | TRBJ1-3 | NA | TRBV18 | TGTGCCAGCTCACCGGTGGCAGCTGGAAACACCATATATTTT | CASSPVAAGNTIYF
few | TRBJ1-6 | NA | TRBV15 | TGTGCCACCAGCAGAGATTTTCGGTCACCCCTCCACTTT | CATSRDFRSPLHF
NA | TRBJ1-2 | TRBD1 | TRBV5-1 | TGCGCCAGCAGCCCCGGGACAGGGGGCTCTCAGGATTATGGCTACACCTTC | CASSPGTGGSQDYGYTF
few | TRBJ2-3 | TRBD1 | TRBV5-1 | TGCGCCAGCAGCCCGGGACAGGGCACAGATACGCAGTATTTT | CASSPGQGTDTQYF
NA | TRBJ2-3 | NA | TRBV7-3 | TGTGCCAGCAGCTTAACGGCACAGTATTCATATACGCAGTATTTT | CASSLTAQYSYTQYF
NA | TRBJ1-1 | NA | TRBV29-1 | TGCAGCGTTGCGGGTAGACTTAACACTGAAGCTTTCTTT | CSVAGRLNTEAFF
NA | TRBJ1-1 | NA | TRBV5-1 | TGCGCCAGCAGCTTAATGGGGCAGTTGCGCACTGAAGCTTTCTTT | CASSLMGQLRTEAFF
NA | TRBJ2-5 | TRBD2 | TRBV7-9 | TGTGCCAGCAGCTTAGGGCTAGCGGCCGAGACCCAGTACTTC | CASSLGLAAETQYF
few | TRBJ1-5 | NA | TRBV6-5 | TGTGCCAGCAGTTACTCCGGACATGGCAATCAGCCCCAGCATTTT | CASSYSGHGNQPQHF
once | TRBJ1-1 | NA | TRBV27 | TGTGCCAGCAGCCGGGACAAGAACACTGAAGCTTTCTTT | CASSRDKNTEAFF